This T cell receptor (beta chain) is drawn from a study of control samples from healthy donors and cancer patients. Data came from immunoSEQ multiplex PCR; TCRdb stores just in-frame clones and leaves some out. Altogether 70,000 to 80,000 clones are present, roughly 90% being singletons, with the ten largest covering 1.9%. CDR1 and CDR2 (germline): LGHNA, YNFKEQ. This CDR3 spans 17 amino acids. The V gene lost 0 bases and the J gene lost 8 bases, with 17 bases spanning the gap. What was sequenced was PBMCs. This sequence originates from a woman between 55 and 75 years old with head and neck cancer. J is TRBJ1-6 and V is TRBV4-2; tentative D call: TRBD1 (5 bases). The CDR3 DNA follows: TGTGCCAGCAGCCAAGAACAACGACGTCAGGGTTATTCACCCCTCCACTTT. This codes for CASSQEQRRQGYSPLHF.